This TCR beta chain was obtained from a study of tumor-infiltrating lymphocytes in primary liver carcinoma (dated 2017 in TCRdb). About the investigation overall: Of the five patients, three men and two women aged 30 to 69 years, four had hepatocellular carcinoma and one had combined HCC and intrahepatic cholangiocarcinoma. Reproducibility between technical replicate repertoires was high, with correlation coefficients above 0.98 and mean shared-clone rates about 0.91. Each sample produced roughly 3.5 to 8 million productive TCRbeta reads, and read depth showed no significant difference between tissue types. To link TCRbeta repertoire diversity with the local molecular phenotype, the approximately 25 tumor region samples were profiled using Agilent mRNA microarrays. A total of approximately 35 specimens from 5 patients underwent TCRbeta repertoire sequencing, comprising 25 or so tumor regions, 5 adjacent noncancerous liver tissues and 5 peripheral blood samples. For each liver tumor, the study sampled five regions along with adjacent normal tissue and blood, and applied TCRbeta repertoire sequencing, expression microarrays and whole-exome sequencing. The five patients had tumors staged T1-T3 N0M0, with maximum diameters ranging from about 4.2 to 10 cm. The paper as a whole reports these results and caveats: With just four to six patients in the study, the authors point out that the findings should be validated in a larger study. Since the samples were bulk and unsorted, there was no way to compare CD4+ and CD8+ T cell repertoires. The top 250 clones made up a significantly larger repertoire fraction in tumors than in blood (p = 0.039). Consistent with antigen-driven expansion, pairs of tumor regions showed higher repertoire overlap (mean about 36%) than either tumor-adjacent pairs (approximately 17%) or tumor-blood pairs (about 15%). Only roughly 8-25% of top clones appeared in all five regions of a tumor, which suggests that tumor-infiltrating T cells are spatially heterogeneous. Only the TCR beta chain was sequenced, which likely underestimates true repertoire diversity because unpaired alpha chains were not captured.

Without any cell sorting, total RNA and DNA were co-extracted from roughly 20-30 mg of bulk tissue using the AllPrep DNA/RNA mini kit. Between November 2015 and early 2016, five patients in China with histopathologically diagnosed primary liver carcinoma had surgical resection. Patients had chronic HBV infection and were treatment-naive at sampling. Five spatially separated regions were sampled from each tumor: the superior, inferior, left-lateral and right-lateral poles, plus the tumor centre. According to histology, viable tumor cells made up more than 75% of every tumor sample. Pieces of fresh tumor and adjacent tissue were cut in half, with one half kept in RNAlater at -80 degrees C and the other half sent for histology. TCRbeta-specific cDNA was reverse-transcribed from roughly 500 ng total RNA using a constant-region primer and ProtoScript II reverse transcriptase. The TCRbeta libraries were prepared through three rounds of nested multiplex PCR following a slightly modified ARM-PCR procedure. Each of the first two PCR rounds ran for about 10 cycles using multiplex TRBV1-TRBV30 forward primers together with a Cbeta reverse primer. A final 25-cycle PCR with Deep VentR polymerase added sample barcodes and Illumina adapters. Before sequencing, amplicons of 200-500 bp were gel-purified using a QIAquick gel extraction kit. An Illumina HiSeq 2500 was used to sequence the TCRbeta amplicons, generating 250-bp paired-end reads. As for how the authors treated the data: Reads were quality-trimmed with Trimmomatic v0.33, and paired reads were merged with FLASH v1.2.11 to recover full CDR3 sequences. V, D and J germline segments were assigned to the rearranged TCRbeta sequences by MiGEC v1.2.1b. Clonotype statistics and Shannon-Wiener diversity indices were calculated with VDJtools v1.0.0. To reduce sampling bias, subsequent analyses other than the diversity analysis used only the 250 most abundant clonotypes in each sample. The public sequencing data were trimmed at Q25 with fastp and processed into clonotypes with MiXCR by TCRdb, which kept only in-frame beta chains. Rows merge per CDR3 protein into single entries with the most common DNA and genes. What appears here as the V and J calls and clone size reflects TCRdb's work, not the paper's. The sample table records around 80,000 distinct CDR3 sequences; 65% to 80% of these occur just once. Just under 20% of the sample comes from the top ten.

The germline V gene sets CDR1 to SGHRS and CDR2 to YFSETQ. The CDR3 has 17 amino acids, counting the end cysteine and phenylalanine. Here the CDR3 DNA is all that survives: 51 bases in frame from base 1. As concerns this clonotype: There is no known antigen for this receptor. This may arise from a read error, as a much more abundant clone is one base away.

Specimen: liver tumor tissue from sampling region 1. Per the publication, the cell subset or site label means: tumor region T1, superior pole. The chain couples TRBV5-1 to TRBJ2-3, with TRBD2 identical over 10 junction bases. The clonotype was recovered from a man between 35 and 55 years old with primary liver carcinoma and hepatitis B virus infection. The DNA is as follows: TGCGCCAGCAGCGATATCCCCGGGACTAGCGCCACAGAAACGCAGTATTTT. Protein translation: CASSDIPGTSATETQYF.